Listed below are T cell receptor beta chains from one sample, sequenced in a study of beta chain features in type 1 diabetes. Using immunoSEQ multiplex PCR, the repertoire was profiled, and TCRdb retains in-frame clones only, with some absent. This table has under 250,000 clones, 27% appearing once. The specimen was central memory CD4+ T cells from blood. The receptors stem from a man aged 30 to 45 in good health. CDR3s include the opening cysteine and the closing phenylalanine or tryptophan. The D gene is left open where the match is weak. Size is omitted from some rows. Given values are once, few, many or a class for expanded clones.

d_gene	j_gene	v_gene	abundance	CDR3nt	CDR3aa
NA	TRBJ2-2	TRBV10-1	NA	TGCGCCAGCGCCCGGCTTCTCACCGGGGAGCTGTTTTTT	CASARLLTGELFF
TRBD1	TRBJ2-5	TRBV6-5	few	TGTGCCAGCAGTTGGGGACAGGGGCCGCAAGAGACCCAGTACTTC	CASSWGQGPQETQYF
NA	TRBJ2-6	TRBV5-1	medium-sized	TGCGCCAGCAGCTTGTCGAGTATCTCTGGGGCCAACGTCCTGACTTTC	CASSLSSISGANVLTF
TRBD1	TRBJ2-1	TRBV7-2	few	TGTGCCAGCAGCTCTGGACAGGCCTACAATGAGCAGTTCTTC	CASSSGQAYNEQFF
NA	TRBJ2-3	TRBV30	NA	TGTGCCTGGAGTCCCACAACAGATACGCAGTATTTT	CAWSPTTDTQYF
NA	TRBJ2-1	TRBV29-1	few	TGCAGCGTTAAGCCCTCGCCTAATGAGCAGTTCTTC	CSVKPSPNEQFF
TRBD1	TRBJ2-3	TRBV7-9	NA	TGTGCCAGCAGTCCAGGGGGTTCCACAGATACGCAGTATTTT	CASSPGGSTDTQYF
NA	TRBJ1-2	TRBV28	NA	TGTGCCAGCCAAAATACCCAAACCTATGGCTACACCTTC	CASQNTQTYGYTF
NA	TRBJ2-6	TRBV5-6	NA	TGTGCCAGCAGCTTTAGAGGGTCCGGGGCCAACGTCCTGACTTTC	CASSFRGSGANVLTF
NA	TRBJ2-2	TRBV7-6	once	TGTGCCAGCAGCTTAGCGGAGGGTGGGCTGTTTTTT	CASSLAEGGLFF
TRBD1	TRBJ2-7	TRBV7-2	NA	TGTGCCAGCAGCTATTCGAGGGACAGCCACGAGCAGTACTTC	CASSYSRDSHEQYF
TRBD2	TRBJ2-7	TRBV7-2	NA	TGTGCCAGCAGCGGGGGATCCCGGACTAGCCTCTACGAGCAGTACTTC	CASSGGSRTSLYEQYF
NA	TRBJ2-7	TRBV6-5	few	TGTGCCAGCAGAGGAATAGGGGTGCACTACGAGCAGTACTTC	CASRGIGVHYEQYF
TRBD1	TRBJ2-3	TRBV28	NA	TGTGCCAGCATCAAGGGTCCAGGGGGCATAGATACGCAGTATTTT	CASIKGPGGIDTQYF
TRBD1	TRBJ2-1	TRBV6-1	few	TGTGCCAGCAGTGAATCTGAGACAGGGTTCAATGAGCAGTTCTTC	CASSESETGFNEQFF
NA	TRBJ1-3	TRBV14	few	TGTGCCAGCAGCCAAGCCAACTTTGGAAACACCATATATTTT	CASSQANFGNTIYF
NA	TRBJ1-2	TRBV2	few	TGTGCCAGCAAACCACAGGGTGGAGACTATGGCTACACCTTC	CASKPQGGDYGYTF
TRBD2	TRBJ2-7	TRBV7-6	NA	TGTGCCAGCAGCCCCGGGACTAGCGCAGGCGAGCAGTACTTC	CASSPGTSAGEQYF
TRBD2	TRBJ2-3	TRBV7-9	few	TGTGCCAGCAACCCCGGGGGGGCCCTGAGCACAGATACGCAGTATTTT	CASNPGGALSTDTQYF
NA	TRBJ2-2	TRBV20-1	NA	TGCAGTGCTCCCGAAGCCGGGGAGCTGTTTTTT	CSAPEAGELFF
TRBD1	TRBJ2-7	TRBV7-9	few	TGTGCCAGCAGCCACCGGACAGGGGGCGAGGACGAGCAGTACTTC	CASSHRTGGEDEQYF
TRBD2	TRBJ2-3	TRBV28	NA	TGTGCCAGCAGTTCACCGGGACTAGCGGAAAGCACAGATACGCAGTATTTT	CASSSPGLAESTDTQYF